Detailed here is one T cell receptor beta chain. Its antigen is still unknown. Profiled with immunoSEQ multiplex PCR; TCRdb holds only in-frame clones, not every one. The sample gives tens of thousands of clones, approximately 83% of which show up once; approximately 2% is in the top ten. This sample is part of a study of tumor-infiltrating lymphocytes in localized non-small cell lung cancer. Findings and caveats of the study: Compared with uninvolved lung, tumors showed higher T cell infiltration by TCRbeta sequencing. Each assay used a separate piece of the same tissue. Only some patients had TCR sequencing, depending on available tissue.

The sequence was collected from a human donor with non-small cell lung cancer. What was sequenced was lung tumor tissue.

CDR3 loop: CASSEPRGYGYTF. The CDR3 nucleotides read TGTGCCAGCAGTGAACCCAGGGGGTATGGCTACACCTTC. The chain carries TRBV2 and TRBJ1-2; 7 bases align to TRBD1. V shed 2 bases and J 5 bases; nucleotides not matched to a gene: 2. Germline loops: CDR1 SNHLY, CDR2 FYNNEI. The CDR3 runs to 13 residues.